Presented here are 15 T cell receptor beta chains from one specimen sequenced in a study of blood T cells in healthy people across ages. Primers used in a second PCR of roughly 6 to 11 cycles were a sample-barcoded 5' primer and a J-beta primer mix. TCRdb reprocessed the 5' RACE reads with MiXCR, giving one entry per CDR3 protein. Found here are some 890,000 distinct CDR3 sequences, just under 30% of them singletons; the top ten hold roughly a tenth. These same data were also listed under a study on T cells of mothers and their children.

Sequencing used blood. These receptors came from a woman in her thirties or forties in good health.

This sequence joins TRBV30 and TRBJ2-7; 8 nucleotides align to TRBD2. V lost 2 bases to trimming and J lost 3 bases; unmatched junction nucleotides: 12. CDR1 and CDR2 from the germline V gene are GTSNPN and SVGIG (reference sequence). The length of the CDR3 is 16 residues. CDR3 amino acids: CAWSLKRGLPGYEQYF. The CDR3 nucleotides are TGTGCCTGGAGTCTTAAGCGGGGGTTACCGGGCTACGAGCAGTACTTC.

Points on this clonotype: A much larger clone sits a single nucleotide away, making a read error possible. The chain has TRBV24-1 and TRBJ2-5; D ambiguous. Deletions cut 1 base from V and 1 base from J, with 9 bases between. The CDR3 spans 15 residues. Per the germline V gene, CDR1 is KGHDR and CDR2 is SFDVKD. The CDR3 region is CATSDFSASQETQYF. In DNA form, the CDR3 reads TGTGCCACCAGTGATTTTTCAGCGAGCCAAGAGACCCAGTACTTC.

Written as DNA, the CDR3 is TGCAGCGTTGGGGGGGGGACAGTCTTAGACACGGGGGCTTTCTTT. It specifies CSVGGGTVLDTGAFF. This rearrangement joins TRBV29-1 to TRBJ1-1; 7 bases are shared with TRBD1. The CDR3 is 15 amino acids. Germline CDR1 reads SQVTM; CDR2 reads ANQGSEA. The junction had 19 bases not matched to a gene; V was cut back by 4 bases and J by 11 bases. Full variable domain (missing parts from reference TRBV29-1 and TRBJ1-1): SAVISQKPSRDICQRGTSLTIQCQVDSQVTMMFWYRQQPGQSLTLIATANQGSEATYESGFVIDKFPISRPNLTFSTLTVSNMSPEDSSIYLCSVGGGTVLDTGAFFGQGTRLTVV.

In its sample, this clonotype was seen a few times. V gene TRBV3-1 combines with J gene TRBJ2-3, with TRBD2 as a possible D gene (6 bases). This CDR3 spans 13 amino acids. Germline V gene data show CDR1 as LGHDT and CDR2 as YNNKEL (reference sequence). V lost 3 bases and J 7 bases, leaving 11 bases between the germline ends. CDR3 residues: CASSHAGRNTQYF. The CDR3 region has the DNA TGTGCCAGCAGCCATGCGGGGAGAAATACGCAGTATTTT.

The rearrangement uses TRBV9 and TRBJ2-3; D is uncertain. Germline V CDR1 and CDR2: SGDLS, YYNGEE. The length of the CDR3 is 12 residues. V gave up 3 bases and J gave up 4 bases, with 6 bases separating them. The CDR3 protein is CASSEHADTQYF. CDR3 coding DNA: TGTGCCAGCAGCGAACACGCAGATACGCAGTATTTT.

In its sample, this clonotype was seen a few times. The V call is TRBV30, the J call TRBJ2-4; D unclear. The DNA matches TRBJ2-7 better at its end, which makes the J call doubtful. The CDR3 has 11 residues. CDR1 is GTSNPN and CDR2 is SVGIG in the germline V gene (reference sequence). CDR3 in amino acids: CAWTTTYEQYF. The CDR3 region has the DNA TGTGCCTGGACTACCACCTACGAGCAGTACTTC.

The genes are TRBV13 and TRBJ2-3; TRBD2 matches at 9 bases. The germline CDR1 and CDR2 sequences are PRHDT and FYEKMQ (reference sequence). This CDR3 comprises 16 residues. Losses at the gene ends were 5 bases for V and 5 bases for J; bases not matched to a gene: 11. The CDR3, as DNA: TGTGCCAGCAGCCCTATAGCGGGGGACTACGGAGATACGCAGTATTTT. As protein: CASSPIAGDYGDTQYF.

This chain uses TRBV15 with TRBJ2-7; 7 bases are shared with TRBD1. The CDR3 runs to 14 residues. Germline trimming cut 5 bases from V and 4 bases from J; bases unmatched to any gene: 8. Germline values: CDR1 LNHNV, CDR2 YYDKDF (reference sequence). In DNA form, the CDR3 reads TGTGCCACCAGCCCTCGACAGGGAAAGTACGAGCAGTACTTC. Translation gives CATSPRQGKYEQYF.

This sequence joins TRBV5-1 and TRBJ1-1; maybe TRBD1 (5 bases). The CDR3 has 14 residues. Germline-derived CDR1 and CDR2 are SGHRS and YFSETQ. The ends were cut back, 4 bases at V and 1 base at J, with 11 bases in the middle. CDR3: CASSPREGNTEAFF. The CDR3 DNA reads TGCGCCAGCAGCCCCAGGGAAGGGAACACTGAAGCTTTCTTT.

This clonotype was recorded a few times. The gene calls are TRBV27 and TRBJ2-4; perhaps TRBD1 as D (6 bases). V lost 5 bases and J 0 bases, leaving 11 bases between the germline ends. Looked up from germline, CDR1 is MNHEY and CDR2 is SMNVEV (reference sequence). This CDR3 has 15 residues. As DNA, the CDR3 is TGTGCCAGCAGTGGGGGCCCTCTAGCCAAAAACATTCAGTACTTC. Translated, it gives CASSGGPLAKNIQYF.

This clonotype appeared many times. The genes are TRBV7-2 and TRBJ2-7; no firm D call. CDR3 size: 14 residues. Deletions cut 1 base from V and 4 bases from J, with 11 bases between. Per germline, CDR1 SGHTA and CDR2 FQGNSA. In DNA, the CDR3 is TGTGCCAGCAGCTTAGACAGCTTATTTTACGAGCAGTACTTC. Its protein product is CASSLDSLFYEQYF.

This clonotype was seen only a few times. J is TRBJ1-2 and V is TRBV5-1; no definite D call. Trimming removed 6 bases at V and 1 base at J, with 19 bases between. The CDR3 loop spans 16 amino acids. In germline, CDR1 is SGHRS, CDR2 YFSETQ. CDR3 nucleotides: TGCGCCAGCACCCCGAGCGTCTCCGGATATAACTATGGCTACACCTTC. It codes for CASTPSVSGYNYGYTF.

This clonotype has ten or more counts. V is TRBV7-8 and J is TRBJ2-1; D ambiguous. The germline V and J ends were trimmed by 6 bases and 2 bases, with 14 bases remaining between them. The CDR3 runs to 15 residues. Looked up from germline, CDR1 is SGHVS and CDR2 is FQNEAQ. The CDR3 spells CASSLSPGAYNEQFF. The CDR3, as DNA: TGTGCCAGCAGTCTCTCCCCTGGGGCCTACAATGAGCAGTTCTTC. The variable domain in full, completed from reference TRBV7-8 and TRBJ2-1, reads GAGVSQSPRYKVAKRGQDVALRCDPISGHVSLFWYQQALGQGPEFLTYFQNEAQLDKSGLPSDRFFAERPEGSVSTLKIQRTQQEDSAVYLCASSLSPGAYNEQFFGPGTRLTVL.

The rearrangement uses TRBV6-2 or TRBV6-3 and TRBJ2-1; TRBD2 is a possible D gene (6 bases). The V gene's germline CDR1 is MNHEY and CDR2 SVGEGT. CDR3 length: 14 amino acids. Trimming took off 7 bases at V and 0 bases at J, with 10 bases between the two ends. The CDR3 sequence: CASKPSDSYNEQFF. The CDR3 DNA follows: TGTGCCAGCAAACCTAGCGACTCCTACAATGAGCAGTTCTTC.

The chain uses TRBV6-5 and TRBJ2-3, with D uncertain. Trimming pared 4 bases from V and 2 bases from J, leaving 10 bases between. CDR3 length: 14 amino acids. CDR1 is MNHEY and CDR2 is SVGAGI in the germline V gene. The CDR3 here is CASSFNSYTDTQYF. The CDR3 nucleotides are TGTGCCAGCAGTTTCAATTCCTACACAGATACGCAGTATTTT.